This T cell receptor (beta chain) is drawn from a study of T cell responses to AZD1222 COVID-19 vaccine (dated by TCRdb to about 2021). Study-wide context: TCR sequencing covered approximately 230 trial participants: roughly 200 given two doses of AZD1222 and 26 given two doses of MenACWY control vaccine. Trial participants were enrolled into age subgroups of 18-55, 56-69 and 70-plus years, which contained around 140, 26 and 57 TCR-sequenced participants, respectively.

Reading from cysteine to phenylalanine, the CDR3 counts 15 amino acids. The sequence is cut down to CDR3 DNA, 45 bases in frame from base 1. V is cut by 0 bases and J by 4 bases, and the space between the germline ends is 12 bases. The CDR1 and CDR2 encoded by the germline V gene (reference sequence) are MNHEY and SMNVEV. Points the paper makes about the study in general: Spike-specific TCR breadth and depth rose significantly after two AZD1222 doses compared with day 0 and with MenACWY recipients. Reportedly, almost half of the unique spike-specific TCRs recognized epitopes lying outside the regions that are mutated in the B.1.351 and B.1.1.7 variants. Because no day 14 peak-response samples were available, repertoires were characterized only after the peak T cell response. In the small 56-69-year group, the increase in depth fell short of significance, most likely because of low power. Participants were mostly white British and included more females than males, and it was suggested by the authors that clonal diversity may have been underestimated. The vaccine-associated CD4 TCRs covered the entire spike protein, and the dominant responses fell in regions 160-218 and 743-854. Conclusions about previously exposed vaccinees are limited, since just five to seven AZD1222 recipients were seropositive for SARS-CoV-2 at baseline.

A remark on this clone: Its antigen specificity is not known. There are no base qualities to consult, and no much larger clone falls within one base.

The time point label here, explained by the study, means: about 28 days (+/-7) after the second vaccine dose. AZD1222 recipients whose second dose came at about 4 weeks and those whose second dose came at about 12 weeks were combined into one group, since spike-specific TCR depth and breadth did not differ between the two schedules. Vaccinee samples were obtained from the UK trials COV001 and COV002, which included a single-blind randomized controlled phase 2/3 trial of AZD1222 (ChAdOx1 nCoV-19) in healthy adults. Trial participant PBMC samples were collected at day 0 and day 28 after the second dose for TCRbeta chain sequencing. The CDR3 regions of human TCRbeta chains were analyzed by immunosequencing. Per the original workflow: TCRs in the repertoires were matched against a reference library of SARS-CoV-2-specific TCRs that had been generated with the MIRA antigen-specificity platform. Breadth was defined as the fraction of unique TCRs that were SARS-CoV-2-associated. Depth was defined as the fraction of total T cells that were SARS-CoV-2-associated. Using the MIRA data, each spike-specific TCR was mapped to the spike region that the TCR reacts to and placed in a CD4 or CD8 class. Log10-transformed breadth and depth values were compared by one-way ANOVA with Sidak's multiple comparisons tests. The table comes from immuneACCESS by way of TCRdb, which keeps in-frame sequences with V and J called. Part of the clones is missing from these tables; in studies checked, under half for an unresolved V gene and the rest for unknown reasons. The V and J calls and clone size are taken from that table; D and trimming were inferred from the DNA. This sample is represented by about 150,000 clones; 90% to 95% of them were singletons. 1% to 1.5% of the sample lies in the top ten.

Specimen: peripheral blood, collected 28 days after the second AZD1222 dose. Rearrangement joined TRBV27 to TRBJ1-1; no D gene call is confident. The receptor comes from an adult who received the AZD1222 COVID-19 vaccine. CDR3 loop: CASSLSADIFTEAFF. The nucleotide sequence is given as TGTGCCAGCAGTTTATCCGCGGATATTTTCACTGAAGCTTTCTTT.